These T cell receptor beta chains were read from a single sample in a study of blood T cell repertoires in COVID-19. The protocol was immunoSEQ multiplex PCR, while the TCRdb copy is restricted to in-frame clones and leaves out a portion. The sample lists approximately 300,000 clones; 80% to 90% were seen once. Specimen: peripheral blood. These receptors were collected from a man between 40 and 49 years old with acute or convalescent COVID-19. The CDR3 runs from the conserved cysteine through the conserved F or W. The D gene is left open where the match is weak.

V	D	J	DNA	CDR3
TRBV6-5	TRBD1	TRBJ1-5	TGTGCCAGCAGCTTAGACAGGGTTCAGCCCCAGCATTTT	CASSLDRVQPQHF
TRBV13	.	TRBJ1-1	TGTGCCAGCAGCTTGCCACAGCCAAACACTGAAGCTTTCTTT	CASSLPQPNTEAFF
TRBV27	TRBD1	TRBJ1-2	TGTGCCAGCAGTTTATCGCCAGGGGGTTACTATGGCTACACCTTC	CASSLSPGGYYGYTF
TRBV6-1	TRBD1	TRBJ1-2	TGTGCCAGCAGTGAAGAGGACAGGCTCTACACCTTC	CASSEEDRLYTF
TRBV19	TRBD1	TRBJ2-7	TGTGCCAGTAGTAACCTCGGGACAGCGTACTACGAGCAGTACTTC	CASSNLGTAYYEQYF
TRBV19	TRBD1	TRBJ1-4	TGTGCCAGTAGTCCCGGACAGGGAGTTCCCTCTTTAACGGAAAAACTGTTTTTT	CASSPGQGVPSLTEKLFF
TRBV19	.	TRBJ1-5	TGTGCCAGTAACACCGGTCCGACGTCGGGACAGCCCCAGCATTTT	CASNTGPTSGQPQHF
TRBV5-4	.	TRBJ1-1	TGTGCCAGCAGCTTGGTGGGCAGTATGAACACTGAAGCTTTCTTT	CASSLVGSMNTEAFF
TRBV4-2	.	TRBJ1-2	TGTGCCAGCAGCCAAGATCGGGGTAGAAGCTATGGCTACACCTTC	CASSQDRGRSYGYTF
TRBV7-2	.	TRBJ2-2	TGTGCCAGCAGCTTGGGGCCGGGCACCGGGGAGCTGTTTTTT	CASSLGPGTGELFF
TRBV2	.	TRBJ1-5	TGTGCCAGCAGTTCCCCACTTTCCCAGGGGATTAGCAATCAGCCCCAGCATTTT	CASSSPLSQGISNQPQHF
TRBV3-1/TRBV3-2	TRBD1	TRBJ1-6	TGTGCCAGCAGCCCGAACAGGGGCGATTCACCCCTCCACTTT	CASSPNRGDSPLHF
TRBV5-8	TRBD1	TRBJ2-7	TGTGCCAGCAGACCACAGGGGGCAGGCGAGCAGTACTTC	CASRPQGAGEQYF
TRBV5-1	TRBD1	TRBJ1-2	TGCGCCAGCAGCTTGGGACAGGGGTTTACCTATGGCTACACCTTC	CASSLGQGFTYGYTF
TRBV5-4	TRBD2	TRBJ2-7	TGTGCCAGCAGCCCTGGTGGGAGGGGTTCCTACGAGCAGTACTTC	CASSPGGRGSYEQYF
TRBV5-5	TRBD2	TRBJ2-2	TGTGCCAGCAGTCTGGGAGGGATCCCCGGGGAGCTGTTTTTT	CASSLGGIPGELFF
TRBV9	TRBD1	TRBJ2-1	TGTGCCAGCAGCGTAGGATGGAGGACAGGGAATCGCTACAATGAGCAGTTCTTC	CASSVGWRTGNRYNEQFF
TRBV10-2	.	TRBJ2-7	TGCGCCAGCAGGACAGGAACCTACGAGCAGTACTTC	CASRTGTYEQYF
TRBV10-3	TRBD2	TRBJ2-7	TGTGCCATCAGGGCTCAAGATGGGAAGCGGGGGATCACCGGGGATAATACCTACGAGCAGTACTTC	CAIRAQDGKRGITGDNTYEQYF
TRBV2	TRBD1	TRBJ1-6	TGTGCCAGCAGGGCCTCCGGGACAGTAGGGTCACCCCTCCACTTT	CASRASGTVGSPLHF
TRBV4-2	.	TRBJ2-7	TGTGCCAGCAGCCAAGATAGTAACAGGGCCGAGGCCTACGAGCAGTACTTC	CASSQDSNRAEAYEQYF
TRBV6-5	TRBD1	TRBJ2-7	TGTGCCAGCAGGATACAGGGGCTCCTCCACGAGCAGTACTTC	CASRIQGLLHEQYF
TRBV19	.	TRBJ1-1	TGTGCCAGTAGTCCGGGTGGGGCCGGTGCTTTCTTT	CASSPGGAGAFF